Sequencing of this T cell receptor beta chain was carried out in a study of TIL therapy for anti-PD-1-resistant metastatic lung cancer (dated by TCRdb to about 2021). Looking at the study overall: Tumors were harvested before any PD-1/PD-L1 blockade; patients then received nivolumab, and those progressing received lymphodepletion, expanded TIL infusion and IL-2. The cohort was composed predominantly of lung adenocarcinoma, with a handful of EGFR-mutant and two ALK-rearranged tumors included, and half of patients were identified as current or former smokers. T cell receptor beta sequencing of tumor and peripheral blood served to follow clonotypes across the tumor, the expanded TIL product, and serial blood samples. Enrolled patients had a median age of 54 years (range roughly 35-85) and a median tumor PD-L1 proportion score of over 5.5%. A median non-synonymous tumor mutation burden of around 1.4 mutations per megabase was determined across the cohort by whole-exome sequencing.

Explained via the paper, the time point label denotes: pre-treatment sample, taken before nivolumab and TIL therapy. Between October 2017 and January 2020, a dual-center phase I trial enrolled adults who had stage 4 NSCLC. The samples were drawn from an open-label, single-arm phase I trial testing tumor-infiltrating lymphocyte therapy combined with nivolumab in advanced non-small cell lung cancer. Blood mononuclear cells from EDTA tubes were separated on a Ficoll gradient and snap-frozen as pellets, and DNA was extracted from the cells using a Qiagen mini-prep kit. TCR beta CDR3 regions were amplified from genomic DNA with the immunoSEQ v3 hsTCRB kit using bias-controlled multiplex PCR. The TCR libraries were sequenced on an Illumina NextSeq 500 to approximately 2.1 million read pairs for survey level or about 5-6.5 million read pairs for deep level. As for how the authors treated the data: The immunoSEQ Analyzer software assigned V, D and J genes, filtered out non-productive sequences, and reported clonality. Repertoires of infused TIL and blood were compared using productive Simpson clonality and the Morisita overlap index of productive TRB rearrangements. The absolute count of a clonotype in blood was estimated by multiplying the lymphocyte count by the CD3+ fraction and by the productive frequency of the clone. Not all clones reach the TCRdb copy of this immuneACCESS table, which keeps in-frame sequences only. Checked studies attribute under half of the gap to unresolved V genes and leave the rest unexplained. D and trimming come from the DNA, and the V and J calls and clone size come from that table. The sample table shows approximately 17,000 clones, and approximately 79% are seen once. The ten largest make up under 8% of the sample.

The CDR3 has 13 amino acids, counting the end cysteine and phenylalanine. Only the CDR3 portion is preserved as DNA: 39 bases, with reading frame beginning at the first base. CDR1 and CDR2 were assigned from the germline V gene as SGHRS and YFSETQ. The trim is 7 bases for V and 4 bases for J, with a gap of 12 bases between the germline ends. Paper-wide results and their limitations: The baseline peripheral repertoire was partially replaced by infused TIL clonotypes, which then decayed over months, and no apparent association between persistence and response was found. The study protocol defined all tumor marker inferences as exploratory. Because the cohort was highly selected, with more treatment-naive, never-smoker and oncogene-addicted patients than is typical, generalizability is limited.

About this clone itself: The target of this receptor is not known. Qualities for individual bases were not recorded, and no much larger clone is one base off.

This material consisted of blood, taken at baseline. This receptor was identified in a person aged 25-80 years with non-small cell lung cancer. This receptor chain uses TRBV5-1 and TRBJ2-1; 5 matching bases give a weak D call of TRBD1. This receptor carries the CDR3 CASRRAGYNEQFF. At the DNA level, the sequence is TGCGCCAGCCGCAGGGCCGGATACAATGAGCAGTTCTTC.